This T cell receptor beta chain was recovered during a study of control samples from healthy donors and cancer patients. Assay used: immunoSEQ multiplex PCR; TCRdb lists only in-frame clones, some missing. The sample lists over 80,000 clones, over 60% occurring once. The junction had 0 bases not matched to a gene; V was cut back by 7 bases and J by 4 bases. The CDR3 consists of 10 residues. Germline lookup yields CDR1 SQVTM and CDR2 ANQGSEA. The source of this sequence is a woman in her thirties in good health. The V call is TRBV29-1, the J call TRBJ2-5, with 7 nucleotides matching TRBD2. The sequenced sample was blood. The CDR3 spells CSGGGETQYF. The CDR3 bases are TGCAGCGGCGGGGGAGAGACCCAGTACTTC.